This TCR beta chain was sequenced during a study of CD8 T cells in ankylosing spondylitis. This clonotype was seen a few times. TCRdb reanalysed the 5' RACE reads using MiXCR and keeps one entry per CDR3 protein. The repertoire holds 200,000 to 250,000 distinct CDR3 sequences, with more than 9% as singletons. J lost 3 bases, V lost 0 bases, and 6 bases had no gene match. CDR3 length: 15 amino acids. Germline V lookup: CDR1 DFQATT, CDR2 SNEGSKA (reference sequence). Source material: blood, either unsorted or a sorted T cell fraction (not recorded which). This receptor was taken from a male donor with ankylosing spondylitis or in good health (not recorded which). V gene TRBV20-1 combines with J gene TRBJ2-7; 9 bases map to TRBD2. This CDR3 reads CSARDLAGVGYEQYF. CDR3 sequence (DNA): TGCAGTGCTAGAGATTTAGCGGGAGTAGGCTACGAGCAGTACTTC.